Presented here are 21 T cell receptor beta chains from one specimen sequenced in a study of cytomegalovirus exposure and HLA in healthy donors. The PCR contained 60 Vbeta and 13 Jbeta primers. Only in-frame clones appear in the TCRdb table, and some are missing; sequencing was by immunoSEQ multiplex PCR. This table has about 160,000 clones, 70% to 80% appearing once. Sequencing used PBMCs. The origin of the receptors is a man aged 50-59 years in good health and CMV-seropositive.

This rearrangement joins TRBV19 to TRBJ1-5; perhaps TRBD1 as D (5 bases). This CDR3 region has 16 residues. The V gene lost 3 bases and the J gene lost 4 bases, with 16 bases spanning the gap. The V gene's germline CDR1 is LNHDA and CDR2 SQIVND (reference sequence). DNA of the CDR3: TGTGCCAGTAGTATCACGGGGCTTCGGGGGAATCAGCCCCAGCATTTT. It codes for CASSITGLRGNQPQHF.

The V gene is TRBV4-1, the J gene TRBJ2-5, with D perhaps TRBD1 (5 bases). This CDR3 region has 15 residues. V was pared by 3 bases and J by 2 bases, with 13 bases between. Germline loops: CDR1 MGHRA, CDR2 YSYEKL. CDR3 sequence (DNA): TGCGCCAGCAGCCAGCAAATTAGGGGACAAGAGACCCAGTACTTC. As protein: CASSQQIRGQETQYF.

This clone turned up a few times. The chain links TRBV19 to TRBJ1-1; unclear D gene. Trimming left V 3 bases short and J 5 bases short, with 10 bases between. The CDR3 length is 13 residues. CDR1 and CDR2 (germline): LNHDA, SQIVND (reference sequence). This chain's CDR3 is CASSMSRETEAFF. As DNA, the CDR3 is TGTGCCAGTAGTATGTCGAGAGAAACTGAAGCTTTCTTT.

The J gene is TRBJ2-2, the V gene TRBV4-1; D possibly corresponds to TRBD1 (5 bases). Germline V gene lookup returns CDR1 MGHRA and CDR2 YSYEKL. Trimming shortened V by 4 bases and J by 1 base, and 13 bases separated the two germline ends. The CDR3 has 16 amino acids. CDR3 residues: CASSPQATKNTGELFF. DNA of the CDR3: TGCGCCAGCAGCCCACAGGCTACTAAGAACACCGGGGAGCTGTTTTTT.

The rearrangement links TRBV4-3 to TRBJ1-1, with unresolved D. Germline V gene sequence: CDR1 LGHNA, CDR2 YSLEER. Deletions cut 1 base from V and 5 bases from J, with 17 bases between. This CDR3 region has 16 residues. This chain's CDR3 is CASSQGFPGSRTEAFF. DNA for the CDR3: TGCGCCAGCAGCCAAGGGTTTCCGGGGTCGAGGACTGAAGCTTTCTTT.

The gene calls are TRBV7-2 and TRBJ1-2, with a tentative D call TRBD1 (6 bases). Germline lookup yields CDR1 SGHTA and CDR2 FQGNSA. This CDR3 contains 15 residues. V lost 0 bases and J lost 3, with 11 bases in between. The CDR3 is CASSLAAGAYYGYTF. As DNA, the CDR3 is TGTGCCAGCAGCTTAGCGGCAGGGGCATACTATGGCTACACCTTC.

The rearrangement uses TRBV7-9 and TRBJ2-6; 9 bases match TRBD1. V was clipped by 5 bases and J by 0 bases; unmatched bases: 5. The germline gives CDR1 SEHNR, CDR2 FQNEAQ (reference sequence). This CDR3 is 17 amino acids long. The CDR3 DNA is TGTGCCAGCAGCCCGGGACAGGGCGGCTCTGGGGCCAACGTCCTGACTTTC. This codes for CASSPGQGGSGANVLTF.

The rearrangement joins TRBV19 to TRBJ2-6; no reliable D call. The CDR3 consists of 15 residues. Germline V gene lookup returns CDR1 LNHDA and CDR2 SQIVND (reference sequence). The ends were cut back, 3 bases at V and 2 bases at J, with 8 bases in the middle. This CDR3 is CASSIGSTGANVLTF. Here the CDR3 DNA reads TGTGCCAGTAGTATCGGGTCAACTGGGGCCAACGTCCTGACTTTC.

The V gene is TRBV5-1, the J gene TRBJ1-1; D unresolved. Germline lookup yields CDR1 SGHRS and CDR2 YFSETQ. Trimming took off 0 bases at V and 6 bases at J, with 9 bases between the two ends. This CDR3 has 13 amino acids. The CDR3 reads CASSLAGSAEAFF. CDR3 DNA: TGCGCCAGCAGCTTGGCGGGGAGCGCTGAAGCTTTCTTT.

The rearrangement joins TRBV7-9 to TRBJ2-1; D is ambiguous. The CDR3 has 11 residues. V was cut by 3 bases and J by 9 bases, with 6 bases left in between. Looked up from germline, CDR1 is SEHNR and CDR2 is FQNEAQ (reference sequence). The CDR3 spells CASSFYGEQFF. The DNA for the CDR3 is TGTGCCAGCAGCTTCTACGGTGAGCAGTTCTTC.

This clone has only a few counts. The rearrangement links TRBV6-5 to TRBJ2-7; possibly TRBD1 for D (6 bases). Between the trimmed V and J ends, which lost 8 bases and 6 bases, there was a span of 11 bases. Germline V lookup: CDR1 MNHEY, CDR2 SVGAGI. The CDR3 length is 11 residues. CDR3 region: CASGGRGEQYF. In DNA form, the CDR3 reads TGTGCCAGCGGGGGCAGGGGCGAGCAGTACTTC.

This clone has just a few counts. In DNA, the CDR3 is TGTGCCAGCAGATTTAGGGTCACAGGGTTAAGAGGAAACACCATATATTTT. It yields the protein CASRFRVTGLRGNTIYF. V is TRBV28 and J is TRBJ1-3, with D possibly TRBD1 on 6 matching bases. The CDR3 loop spans 17 amino acids. Looked up from germline, CDR1 is MDHEN and CDR2 is SYDVKM. V lost 6 bases, J lost 4 bases, and 22 bases lay in between.

The V gene is TRBV5-4, the J gene TRBJ2-5; possible D gene TRBD2, 6 bases. Between the trimmed V and J ends, which lost 2 bases and 5 bases, there was a span of 10 bases. CDR1 and CDR2 (germline): SGHNT, YYREEE (reference sequence). CDR3 size: 13 residues. CDR3 sequence: CASSFWEAETQYF. The DNA for the CDR3 is TGTGCCAGCAGCTTCTGGGAGGCCGAGACCCAGTACTTC.

The chain carries TRBV28 and TRBJ2-7; 9 bases agree with TRBD2. CDR1 and CDR2 (germline): MDHEN, SYDVKM. The CDR3 runs 10 residues. The V segment lost 11 bases and the J segment 6 bases; nucleotides outside the gene matches: 2. CDR3 region: CACGGGEQYF. CDR3 sequence (DNA): TGTGCCTGCGGGGGGGGCGAGCAGTACTTC. Full variable domain (missing parts from reference TRBV28 and TRBJ2-7): DVKVTQSSRYLVKRTGEKVFLECVQDMDHENMFWYRQDPGLGLRLIYFSYDVKMKEKGDIPEGYSVSREKKERFSLILESASTNQTSMYLCACGGGEQYFGPGTRLTVT.

The genes are TRBV18 and TRBJ2-7; a weak D match, TRBD1 (5 bases). The CDR3 contains 14 residues. Germline V lookup: CDR1 KGHSH, CDR2 LQKENI. The V gene lost 0 bases and the J gene lost 4 bases, with 10 bases spanning the gap. DNA of the CDR3: TGTGCCAGCTCACCACCGGCCAGGGAATACGAGCAGTACTTC. Amino acid sequence: CASSPPAREYEQYF.

This clone was picked up a small number of times. The J gene is TRBJ1-4, the V gene TRBV2, with TRBD1 matching 9 bases. The CDR3 is 14 residues long. The V gene's germline CDR1 is SNHLY and CDR2 FYNNEI. V shed 6 bases, J shed 8 bases, and the junction held 7 bases outside the gene matches. The CDR3 here is CASRVQGAGEKLFF. In DNA form, the CDR3 reads TGTGCCAGCAGGGTACAGGGGGCGGGGGAAAAACTGTTTTTT.

The chain links TRBV14 to TRBJ2-5; D might be TRBD2 (5 bases). V gave up 1 base and J gave up 1 base, with 10 bases separating them. CDR3 length: 15 residues. Germline V gene data show CDR1 as SGHDN and CDR2 as FVKESK. This CDR3 reads CASSQGAGIQETQYF. The CDR3 DNA reads TGTGCCAGCAGCCAAGGGGCCGGGATCCAAGAGACCCAGTACTTC. The full variable domain, with the rest looked up from reference TRBV14 and TRBJ2-5, is EAGVTQFPSHSVIEKGQTVTLRCDPISGHDNLYWYRRVMGKEIKFLLHFVKESKQDESGMPNNRFLAERTGGTYSTLKVQPAELEDSGVYFCASSQGAGIQETQYFGPGTRLLVL.

This clone has more than one count but fewer than ten. V is TRBV4-1 and J is TRBJ2-1; 11 nucleotides agree with TRBD2. The CDR3 spans 18 residues. The germline V gene has CDR1 MGHRA and CDR2 YSYEKL. V lost 0 bases and J lost 9; bases outside the gene matches: 13. The CDR3 coding sequence is TGCGCCAGCAGCCAAGAACCCATCACTAGCGGGGGACGAGGTGAGCAGTTCTTC. Amino acids: CASSQEPITSGGRGEQFF.

This clone was recorded once. This rearrangement joins TRBV2 to TRBJ2-6; tentative D call: TRBD1 (5 bases). Trimming took 5 bases from V and 1 from J, leaving 9 bases between them. Germline V CDR1 and CDR2: SNHLY, FYNNEI. This CDR3 has 15 residues. CDR3: CASSPRTSGANVLTF. The CDR3 DNA follows: TGTGCCAGCAGTCCCCGGACATCTGGGGCCAACGTCCTGACTTTC.

This clone was found a few times. The V gene is TRBV2, the J gene TRBJ2-3; a weak D match, TRBD2 (7 bases). The germline CDR1 and CDR2 sequences are SNHLY and FYNNEI. With 6 bases removed from V and 5 bases from J, the gap between germline ends came to 18 bases. This CDR3 has 15 residues. CDR3 DNA sequence: TGTGCCAGCAGCCTCGGGGGGCCTCTCGGAGATACGCAGTATTTT. Translated, it gives CASSLGGPLGDTQYF.

The gene calls are TRBV5-1 and TRBJ1-3, with D perhaps TRBD1 (5 bases). This CDR3 is 15 amino acids long. Per germline, CDR1 SGHRS and CDR2 YFSETQ. Trimming removed 5 bases at V and 2 bases at J, with 14 bases between. CDR3 amino acids: CASSNRGGAGNTIYF. The CDR3 region has the DNA TGCGCCAGCAGTAACCGCGGGGGTGCTGGAAACACCATATATTTT.